The T cell receptor (beta chain) under discussion was sequenced for a study of blood T cell repertoires in COVID-19. Study-level background: T cells, B-cell-depleted T cells, or PBMCs supplied cDNA or gDNA.

Sequenced by immunoSEQ multiplex PCR; TCRdb stores in-frame clones only, minus some. Among 250,000 or so clones listed, around nine tenths were seen once. The sequence derives from a man in his forties with active or convalescent COVID-19. The sequenced sample consisted of peripheral blood.

CDR3 bases: TGTGCCAGCAGCTTAGGTCGGGGGAGTCAGCCCCAGCATTTT. Protein product: CASSLGRGSQPQHF. This chain joins TRBV13 and TRBJ1-5; tentatively, D is TRBD1 (5 bases). Looked up from germline, CDR1 is PRHDT and CDR2 is FYEKMQ (reference sequence). CDR3 length equals 14 residues. Trimming stripped 0 bases from V and 6 bases from J, with 9 bases between.